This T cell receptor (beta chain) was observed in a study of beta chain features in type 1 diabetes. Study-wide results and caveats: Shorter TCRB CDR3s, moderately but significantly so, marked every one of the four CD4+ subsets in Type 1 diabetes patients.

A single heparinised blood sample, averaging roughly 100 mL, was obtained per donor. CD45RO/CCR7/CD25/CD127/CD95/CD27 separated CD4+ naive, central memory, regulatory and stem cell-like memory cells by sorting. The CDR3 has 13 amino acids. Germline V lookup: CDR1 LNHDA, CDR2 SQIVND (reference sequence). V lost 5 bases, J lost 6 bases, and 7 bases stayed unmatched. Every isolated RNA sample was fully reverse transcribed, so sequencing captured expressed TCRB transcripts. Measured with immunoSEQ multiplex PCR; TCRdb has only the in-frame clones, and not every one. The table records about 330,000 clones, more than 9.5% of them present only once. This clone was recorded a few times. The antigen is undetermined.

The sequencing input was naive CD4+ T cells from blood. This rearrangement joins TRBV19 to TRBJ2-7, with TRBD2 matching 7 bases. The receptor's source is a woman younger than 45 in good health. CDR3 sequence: CASSRTLATEQYF. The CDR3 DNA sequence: TGTGCCAGTAGTCGCACACTAGCGACCGAGCAGTACTTC.